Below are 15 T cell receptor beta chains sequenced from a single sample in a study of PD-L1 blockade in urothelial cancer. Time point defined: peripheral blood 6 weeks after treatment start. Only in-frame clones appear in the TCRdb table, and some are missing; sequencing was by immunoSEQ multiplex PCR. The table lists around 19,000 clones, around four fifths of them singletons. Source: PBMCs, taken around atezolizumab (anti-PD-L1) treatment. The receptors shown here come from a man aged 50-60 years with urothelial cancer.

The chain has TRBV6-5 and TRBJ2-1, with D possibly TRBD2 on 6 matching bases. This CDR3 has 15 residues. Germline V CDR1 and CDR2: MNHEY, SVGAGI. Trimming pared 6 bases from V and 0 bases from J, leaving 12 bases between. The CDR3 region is CASSPGSRSYNEQFF. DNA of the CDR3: TGTGCCAGCAGCCCCGGGAGCCGCTCCTACAATGAGCAGTTCTTC.

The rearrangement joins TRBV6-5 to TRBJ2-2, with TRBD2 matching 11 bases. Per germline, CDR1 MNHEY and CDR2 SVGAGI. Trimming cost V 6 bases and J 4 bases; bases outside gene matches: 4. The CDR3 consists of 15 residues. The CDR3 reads CASRSGTSGTGELFF. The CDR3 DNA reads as TGTGCCAGCAGGTCCGGGACTAGCGGCACCGGGGAGCTGTTTTTT.

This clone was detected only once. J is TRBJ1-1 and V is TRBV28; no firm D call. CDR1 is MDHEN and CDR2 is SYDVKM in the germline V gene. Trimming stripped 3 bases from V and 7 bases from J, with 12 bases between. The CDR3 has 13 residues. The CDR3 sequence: CASSLSARGEAFF. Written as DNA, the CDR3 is TGTGCCAGCAGTTTGTCCGCGCGAGGTGAAGCTTTCTTT. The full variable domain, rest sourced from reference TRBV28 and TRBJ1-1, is DVKVTQSSRYLVKRTGEKVFLECVQDMDHENMFWYRQDPGLGLRLIYFSYDVKMKEKGDIPEGYSVSREKKERFSLILESASTNQTSMYLCASSLSARGEAFFGQGTRLTVV.

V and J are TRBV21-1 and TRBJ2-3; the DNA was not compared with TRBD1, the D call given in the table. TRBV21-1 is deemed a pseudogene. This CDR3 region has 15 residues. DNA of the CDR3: TGTGCCAGCAGCAAACCATCCAGGTCCACAGATACGCAGTATTTT. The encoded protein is CASSKPSRSTDTQYF.

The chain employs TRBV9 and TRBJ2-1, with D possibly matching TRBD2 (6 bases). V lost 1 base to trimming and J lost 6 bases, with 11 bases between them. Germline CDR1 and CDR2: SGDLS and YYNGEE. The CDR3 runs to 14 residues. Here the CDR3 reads CASSVLVSGNEQFF. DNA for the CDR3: TGTGCCAGCAGCGTACTGGTTAGCGGCAATGAGCAGTTCTTC.

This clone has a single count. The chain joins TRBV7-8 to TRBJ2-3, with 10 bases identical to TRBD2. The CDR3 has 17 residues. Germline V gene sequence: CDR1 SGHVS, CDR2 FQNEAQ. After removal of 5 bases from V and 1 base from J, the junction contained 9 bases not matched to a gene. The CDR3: CASSRGGTSGGTDTQYF. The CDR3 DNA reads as TGTGCCAGCAGCCGGGGAGGAACTAGCGGGGGCACAGATACGCAGTATTTT.

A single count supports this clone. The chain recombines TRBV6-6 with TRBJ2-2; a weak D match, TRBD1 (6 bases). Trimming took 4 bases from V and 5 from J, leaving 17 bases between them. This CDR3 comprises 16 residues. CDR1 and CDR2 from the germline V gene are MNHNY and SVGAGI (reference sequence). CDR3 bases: TGTGCCAGCAGTTCGGTCAGGGGAGTTGGGACCGGGGAGCTGTTTTTT. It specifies CASSSVRGVGTGELFF.

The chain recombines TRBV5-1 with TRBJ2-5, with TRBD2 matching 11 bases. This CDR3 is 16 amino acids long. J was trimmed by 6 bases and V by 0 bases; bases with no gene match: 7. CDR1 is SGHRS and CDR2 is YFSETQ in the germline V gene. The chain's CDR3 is CASSLVTSGSRKTQYF. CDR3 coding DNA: TGCGCCAGCAGCTTGGTTACTAGCGGGAGCCGGAAGACCCAGTACTTC.

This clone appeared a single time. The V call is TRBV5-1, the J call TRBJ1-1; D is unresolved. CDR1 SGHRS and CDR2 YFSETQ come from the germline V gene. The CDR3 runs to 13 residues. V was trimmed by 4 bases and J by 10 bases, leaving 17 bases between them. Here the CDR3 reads CASSPPSEEGAFF. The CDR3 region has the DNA TGCGCCAGCAGCCCCCCAAGTGAGGAGGGAGCTTTCTTT.

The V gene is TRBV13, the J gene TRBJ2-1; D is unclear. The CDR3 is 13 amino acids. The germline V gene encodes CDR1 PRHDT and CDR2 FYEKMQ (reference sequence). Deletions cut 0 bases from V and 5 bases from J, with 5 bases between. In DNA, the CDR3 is TGTGCCAGCAGCTTAGGGCAGGACAATGAGCAGTTCTTC. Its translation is CASSLGQDNEQFF.

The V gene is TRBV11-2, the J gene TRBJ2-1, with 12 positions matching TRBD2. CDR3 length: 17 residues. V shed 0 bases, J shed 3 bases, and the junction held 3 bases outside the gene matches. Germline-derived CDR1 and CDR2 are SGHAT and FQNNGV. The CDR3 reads CASSLEASGRGYNEQFF. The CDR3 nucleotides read TGTGCCAGCAGCTTAGAGGCTAGCGGGAGGGGCTACAATGAGCAGTTCTTC.

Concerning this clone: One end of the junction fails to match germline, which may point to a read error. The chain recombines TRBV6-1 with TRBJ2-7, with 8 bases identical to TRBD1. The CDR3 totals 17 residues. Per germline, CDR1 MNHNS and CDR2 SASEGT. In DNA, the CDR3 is TGTGCCAGCAGGGAAGGGACAGGCCGACGTTTCCGGTACGAGCAGTACTTC. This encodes CASREGTGRRFRYEQYF.

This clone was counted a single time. CDR3 sequence: CASSTVGGAGEGQETQYF. CDR3 nucleotide sequence: TGTGCCAGCAGTACCGTAGGTGGGGCAGGGGAAGGCCAAGAGACCCAGTACTTC. The chain couples TRBV6-4 to TRBJ2-5; TRBD1 might be the D (6 bases). Germline CDR1 reads MRHNA; CDR2 reads SNTAGT. The CDR3 consists of 18 residues. Deletions cut 5 bases from V and 1 base from J, with 23 bases between.

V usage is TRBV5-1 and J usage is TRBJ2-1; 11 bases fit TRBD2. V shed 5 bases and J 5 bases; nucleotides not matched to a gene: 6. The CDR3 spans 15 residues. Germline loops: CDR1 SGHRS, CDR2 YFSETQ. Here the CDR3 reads CASRPLAGANNEQFF. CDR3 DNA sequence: TGCGCCAGCAGGCCACTAGCGGGAGCCAACAATGAGCAGTTCTTC.

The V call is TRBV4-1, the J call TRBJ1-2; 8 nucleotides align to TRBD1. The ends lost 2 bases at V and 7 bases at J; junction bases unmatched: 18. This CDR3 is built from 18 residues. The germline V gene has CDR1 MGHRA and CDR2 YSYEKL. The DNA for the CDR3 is TGCGCCAGCAGCCAACAGGACAGGGCTTATTCATCGAGCGGTGGCTACACCTTC. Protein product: CASSQQDRAYSSSGGYTF.